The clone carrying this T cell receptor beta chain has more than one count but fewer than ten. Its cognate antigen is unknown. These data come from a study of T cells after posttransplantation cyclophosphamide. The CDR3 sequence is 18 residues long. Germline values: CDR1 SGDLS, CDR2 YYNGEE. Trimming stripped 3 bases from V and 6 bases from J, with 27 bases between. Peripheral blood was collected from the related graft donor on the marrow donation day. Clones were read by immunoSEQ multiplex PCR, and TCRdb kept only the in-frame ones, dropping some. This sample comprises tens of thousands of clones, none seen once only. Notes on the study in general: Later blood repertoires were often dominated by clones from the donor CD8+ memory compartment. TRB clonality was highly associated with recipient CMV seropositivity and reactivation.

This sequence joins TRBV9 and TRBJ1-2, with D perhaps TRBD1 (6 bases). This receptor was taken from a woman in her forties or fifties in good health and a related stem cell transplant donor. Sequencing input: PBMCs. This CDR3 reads CASSAPMGAVRHQNGYTF. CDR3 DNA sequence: TGTGCCAGCAGCGCCCCGATGGGGGCAGTCCGGCATCAAAATGGCTACACCTTC.